The 17 T cell receptor beta chains given below trace back to one sample, sequenced in a study of cytomegalovirus exposure and HLA in healthy donors. Primers: 60 Vbeta forward and 13 Jbeta reverse. Assay used: immunoSEQ multiplex PCR; TCRdb lists only in-frame clones, some missing. The sample comprises 100,000 to 120,000 clones, 65% to 80% of which are singletons, and approximately 5.6% rests with the top ten. Sequences were obtained from PBMCs. The receptors here all came from a man aged 30-40 years in good health and CMV-seropositive.

The rearrangement joins TRBV4-2 to TRBJ2-7; 8 bases are a match to TRBD1. With V trimmed by 0 bases and J by 6 bases, 4 bases remained unmatched. The CDR3 length is 14 residues. In germline, CDR1 is LGHNA, CDR2 YNFKEQ. CDR3 sequence reads: CASSQERQGSEQYF. CDR3 coding DNA: TGTGCCAGCAGCCAAGAAAGACAGGGGAGCGAGCAGTACTTC.

V is TRBV9 and J is TRBJ2-5; TRBD1 is a possible D gene (8 bases). The CDR3 runs 16 residues. Germline V gene sequence: CDR1 SGDLS, CDR2 YYNGEE. Trimming shortened V by 0 bases and J by 5 bases, and 17 bases separated the two germline ends. CDR3 residues: CASSVAPTGGGETQYF. CDR3 bases: TGTGCCAGCAGCGTAGCCCCCACAGGGGGAGGGGAGACCCAGTACTTC. The full variable domain, its missing parts supplied by reference TRBV9 and TRBJ2-5, is DSGVTQTPKHLITATGQRVTLRCSPRSGDLSVYWYQQSLDQGLQFLIQYYNGEERAKGNILERFSAQQFPDLHSELNLSSLELGDSALYFCASSVAPTGGGETQYFGPGTRLLVL.

The chain combines TRBV5-1 with TRBJ2-3; 9 bases are a match to TRBD2. The germline gives CDR1 SGHRS, CDR2 YFSETQ. The CDR3 contains 17 residues. V gave up 3 bases and J gave up 2 bases; unmatched junction bases: 10. The CDR3 loop is CASSSSIAGAHTDTQYF. The CDR3, as DNA: TGCGCCAGCAGCTCCTCCATAGCGGGGGCCCACACAGATACGCAGTATTTT.

The rearrangement joins TRBV9 to TRBJ2-7; TRBD1 aligns across 7 bases. Germline-derived CDR1 and CDR2 are SGDLS and YYNGEE. The CDR3 runs to 14 residues. The V gene end was trimmed by 4 bases and the J gene end by 3 bases; junction bases not matched to a gene: 7. CDR3 bases: TGTGCCAGCAGCCCCTCGACAGGGATCTACGAGCAGTACTTC. It translates to CASSPSTGIYEQYF. The entire variable domain, with the rest obtained from reference TRBV9 and TRBJ2-7, is as follows: DSGVTQTPKHLITATGQRVTLRCSPRSGDLSVYWYQQSLDQGLQFLIQYYNGEERAKGNILERFSAQQFPDLHSELNLSSLELGDSALYFCASSPSTGIYEQYFGPGTRLTVT.

The genes are TRBV4-1 and TRBJ1-2; D possibly corresponds to TRBD1 (6 bases). Germline CDR1 reads MGHRA; CDR2 reads YSYEKL. The CDR3 has 17 amino acids. The V gene lost 1 base and the J gene lost 3 bases, with 18 bases spanning the gap. This CDR3 is CASSQVQGTGVDYGYTF. CDR3 coding DNA: TGCGCCAGCAGCCAAGTTCAGGGGACCGGAGTTGACTATGGCTACACCTTC.

The rearrangement uses TRBV11-3 and TRBJ1-3, with D perhaps matching TRBD1 (6 bases). The V end lost 4 bases, the J end lost 1 base, and 14 bases lay between the germline ends. Looked up from germline, CDR1 is SGHNT and CDR2 is YENEEA. This CDR3 has 16 residues. This chain's CDR3 is CASSSVARGSGNTIYF. For the CDR3, the DNA is TGTGCCAGCAGCTCAGTGGCGAGGGGGTCTGGAAACACCATATATTTT.

The rearrangement joins TRBV27 to TRBJ1-2; 9 nucleotides align to TRBD1. V gave up 5 bases and J gave up 8 bases; unmatched junction bases: 15. This CDR3 is 16 amino acids long. Per the germline V gene, CDR1 is MNHEY and CDR2 is SMNVEV (reference sequence). CDR3 nucleotides: TGTGCCAGCAGTGAAGGGGGTACAGGGGGCATTCGAGGCTACACCTTC. Translation gives CASSEGGTGGIRGYTF.

The gene calls are TRBV18 and TRBJ1-3; D is unresolved. The V and J ends lost 2 bases and 0 bases respectively, with 8 bases between them. This CDR3 comprises 15 residues. Germline V CDR1 and CDR2: KGHSH, LQKENI. DNA of the CDR3: TGTGCCAGCTCACCAGAACTAGTCTCTGGAAACACCATATATTTT. Its protein is CASSPELVSGNTIYF.

CDR3 sequence reads: CASSDPRDRVYFF. The CDR3 DNA follows: TGTGCCAGCAGTGATCCCCGGGACAGAGTTTATTTTTTT. The gene calls are TRBV25-1 and TRBJ1-4; TRBD1 matches 7 bases. CDR1 and CDR2 (germline): MGHDK, SYGVNS. This CDR3 region has 13 residues. Trimming took 3 bases from V and 17 from J; bases not matched to a gene: 12.

This chain uses TRBV2 with TRBJ1-5; D is perhaps TRBD1 (5 bases). Trimming left V 6 bases short and J 0 bases short, with 12 bases between. This CDR3 is 15 amino acids long. Germline assignment: CDR1 SNHLY and CDR2 FYNNEI. The CDR3 bases are TGTGCCAGCAGCCCCGACAGACATAGCAATCAGCCCCAGCATTTT. It codes for CASSPDRHSNQPQHF.

This clone showed up just a few times. The V and J genes are TRBV10-2 and TRBJ1-1; 7 bases agree with TRBD1. Germline V CDR1 and CDR2: WSHSY, SAAADI. The CDR3 spans 14 residues. After removal of 0 bases from V and 5 bases from J, the junction contained 3 bases not matched to a gene. DNA for the CDR3: TGCGCCAGCAGTGAGTCGGGGGGACAGACTGAAGCTTTCTTT. It yields the protein CASSESGGQTEAFF.

This clone came up once. V usage is TRBV10-3 and J usage is TRBJ2-3, with no clear D. The length of the CDR3 is 15 residues. Germline V gene data show CDR1 as ENHRY and CDR2 as SYGVKD. Trimming cost V 6 bases and J 0 bases, with 13 bases left between them. The CDR3 loop is CAIRSGIDSTDTQYF. CDR3 in DNA: TGTGCCATCAGGTCGGGTATTGATAGCACAGATACGCAGTATTTT.

The V gene is TRBV10-3, the J gene TRBJ1-2, with a weak D call TRBD1 (5 bases). With 0 bases removed from V and 4 bases from J, the gap between germline ends came to 12 bases. The length of the CDR3 is 15 residues. Germline V gives CDR1 ENHRY, CDR2 SYGVKD. CDR3 in amino acids: CAISESIPGGYGYTF. The CDR3 nucleotides read TGTGCCATCAGTGAGTCGATCCCCGGGGGCTATGGCTACACCTTC.

This sequence joins TRBV9 and TRBJ2-7; D ambiguous. Germline loops: CDR1 SGDLS, CDR2 YYNGEE. There are 14 residues in the CDR3. The V end lost 4 bases, the J end lost 3 bases, and 14 bases lay between the germline ends. The CDR3 DNA follows: TGTGCCAGCAGCTCAGATTTTCGCCACTACGAGCAGTACTTC. Its translation: CASSSDFRHYEQYF. Based on the CDR3 plus reference TRBV9 and TRBJ2-7, the full variable domain is DSGVTQTPKHLITATGQRVTLRCSPRSGDLSVYWYQQSLDQGLQFLIQYYNGEERAKGNILERFSAQQFPDLHSELNLSSLELGDSALYFCASSSDFRHYEQYFGPGTRLTVT.

The chain uses TRBV7-9 and TRBJ2-3, with 11 bases lining up with TRBD2. The germline CDR1 and CDR2 sequences are SEHNR and FQNEAQ (reference sequence). V lost 4 bases and J lost 0; bases outside the gene matches: 6. This CDR3 is 17 amino acids long. CDR3 sequence (DNA): TGTGCCAGCAGCTCACCTACTAGCGGGAGTAGCACAGATACGCAGTATTTT. Translated, it gives CASSSPTSGSSTDTQYF.

The V gene is TRBV27, the J gene TRBJ1-1, with a weak D call TRBD1 (5 bases). This CDR3 has 13 residues. The germline V and J ends were trimmed by 4 bases and 5 bases, with 11 bases remaining between them. Looked up from germline, CDR1 is MNHEY and CDR2 is SMNVEV (reference sequence). Here the CDR3 reads CASSSPGGTEAFF. CDR3 sequence (DNA): TGTGCCAGCAGTTCCCCCGGGGGGACTGAAGCTTTCTTT.

The V call is TRBV7-2, the J call TRBJ2-2; 10 nucleotides align to TRBD1. The CDR3 length is 16 residues. Trimming cost V 1 base and J 6 bases; bases outside gene matches: 5. Germline values: CDR1 SGHTA, CDR2 FQGNSA. This CDR3 is CASSLVGTGVAGELFF. The CDR3 DNA is TGTGCCAGCAGCTTAGTTGGGACAGGGGTGGCCGGGGAGCTGTTTTTT.